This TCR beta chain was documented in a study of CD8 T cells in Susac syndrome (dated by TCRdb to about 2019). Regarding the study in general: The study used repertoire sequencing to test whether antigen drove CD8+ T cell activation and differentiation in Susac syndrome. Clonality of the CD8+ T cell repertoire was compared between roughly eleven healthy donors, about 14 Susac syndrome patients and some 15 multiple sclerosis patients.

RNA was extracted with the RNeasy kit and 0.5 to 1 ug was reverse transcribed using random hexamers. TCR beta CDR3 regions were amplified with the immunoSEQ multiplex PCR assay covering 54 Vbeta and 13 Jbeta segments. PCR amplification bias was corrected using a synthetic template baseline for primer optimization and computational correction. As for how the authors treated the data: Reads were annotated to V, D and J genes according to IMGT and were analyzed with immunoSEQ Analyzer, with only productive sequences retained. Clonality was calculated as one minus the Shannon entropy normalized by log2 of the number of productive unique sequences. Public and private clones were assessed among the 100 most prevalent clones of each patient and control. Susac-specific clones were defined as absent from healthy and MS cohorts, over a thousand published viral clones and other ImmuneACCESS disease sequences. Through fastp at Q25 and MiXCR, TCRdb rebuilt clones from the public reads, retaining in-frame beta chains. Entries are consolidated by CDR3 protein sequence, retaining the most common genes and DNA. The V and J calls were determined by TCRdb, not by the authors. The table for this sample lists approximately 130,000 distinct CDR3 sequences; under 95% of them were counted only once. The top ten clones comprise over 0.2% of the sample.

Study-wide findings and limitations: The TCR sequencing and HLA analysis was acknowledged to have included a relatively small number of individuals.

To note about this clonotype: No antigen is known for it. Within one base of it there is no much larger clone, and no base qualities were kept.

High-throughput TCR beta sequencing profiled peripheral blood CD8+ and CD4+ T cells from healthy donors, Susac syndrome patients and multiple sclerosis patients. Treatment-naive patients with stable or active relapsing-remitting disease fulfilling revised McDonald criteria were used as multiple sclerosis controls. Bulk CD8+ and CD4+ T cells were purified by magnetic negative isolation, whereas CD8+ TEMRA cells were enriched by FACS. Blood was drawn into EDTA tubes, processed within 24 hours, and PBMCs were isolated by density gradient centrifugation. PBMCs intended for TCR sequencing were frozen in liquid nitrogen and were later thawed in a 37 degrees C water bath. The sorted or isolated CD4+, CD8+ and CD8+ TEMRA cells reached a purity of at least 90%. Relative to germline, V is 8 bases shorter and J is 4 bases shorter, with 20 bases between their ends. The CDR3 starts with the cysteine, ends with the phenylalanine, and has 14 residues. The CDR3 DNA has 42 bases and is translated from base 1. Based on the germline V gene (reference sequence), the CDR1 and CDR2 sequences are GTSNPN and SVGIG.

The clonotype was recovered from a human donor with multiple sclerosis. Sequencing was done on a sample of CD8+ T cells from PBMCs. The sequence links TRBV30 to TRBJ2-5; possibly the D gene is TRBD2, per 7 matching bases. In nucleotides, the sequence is TGTGCCGGGGGCAGGGGTGGACTAGGAGAGACCCAGTACTTC. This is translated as CAGGRGGLGETQYF.